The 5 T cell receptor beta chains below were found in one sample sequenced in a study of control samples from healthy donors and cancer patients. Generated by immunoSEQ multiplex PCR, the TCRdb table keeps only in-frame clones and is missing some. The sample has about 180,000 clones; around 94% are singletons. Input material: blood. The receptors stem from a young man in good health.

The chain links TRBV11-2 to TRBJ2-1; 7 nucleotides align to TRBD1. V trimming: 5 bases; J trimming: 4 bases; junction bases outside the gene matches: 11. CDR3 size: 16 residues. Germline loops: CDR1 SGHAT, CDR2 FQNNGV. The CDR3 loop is CASSPSRDRDYNEQFF. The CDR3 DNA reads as TGTGCCAGCAGCCCGTCCCGGGACAGAGATTACAATGAGCAGTTCTTC.

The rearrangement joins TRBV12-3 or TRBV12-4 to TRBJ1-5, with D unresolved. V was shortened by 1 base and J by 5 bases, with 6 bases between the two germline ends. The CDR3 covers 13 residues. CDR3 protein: CASSLVDYQPQHF. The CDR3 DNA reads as TGTGCCAGCAGTTTAGTAGACTATCAGCCCCAGCATTTT.

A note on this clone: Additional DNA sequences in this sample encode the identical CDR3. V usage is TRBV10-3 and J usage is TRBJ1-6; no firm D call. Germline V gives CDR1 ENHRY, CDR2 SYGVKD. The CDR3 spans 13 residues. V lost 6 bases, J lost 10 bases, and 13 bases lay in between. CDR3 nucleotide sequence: TGTGCCATCAGGACTGCCATTGACTCACCCCTCCACTTT. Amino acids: CAIRTAIDSPLHF.

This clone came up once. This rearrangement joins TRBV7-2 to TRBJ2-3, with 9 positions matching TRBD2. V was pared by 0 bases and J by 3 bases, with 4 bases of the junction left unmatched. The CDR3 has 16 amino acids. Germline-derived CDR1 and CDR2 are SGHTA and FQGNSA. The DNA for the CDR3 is TGTGCCAGCAGCTTAGCGCCAGCGGGGGGTACAGATACGCAGTATTTT. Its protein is CASSLAPAGGTDTQYF.

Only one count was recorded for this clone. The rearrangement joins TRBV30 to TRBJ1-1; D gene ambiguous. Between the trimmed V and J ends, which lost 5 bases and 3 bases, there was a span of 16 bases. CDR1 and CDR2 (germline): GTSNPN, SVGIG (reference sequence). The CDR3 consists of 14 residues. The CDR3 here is CAWGFGGTYTEAFF. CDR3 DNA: TGTGCCTGGGGATTCGGAGGTACTTACACTGAAGCTTTCTTT.